The entry below describes one T cell receptor beta chain. This specimen comes from a study of T cell changes during pregnancy in multiple sclerosis. Germline V gene data show CDR1 as SEHNR and CDR2 as FQNEAQ (reference sequence). The V gene end was trimmed by 1 base and the J gene end by 2 bases; junction bases not matched to a gene: 6. The CDR3 has 17 residues. The data were produced by immunoSEQ multiplex PCR, yet TCRdb's version contains in-frame clones alone and is incomplete. The top ten hold just over 8% of the sample, which has 50,000 or so clones, around 87% seen once. The sequence derives from a female donor with multiple sclerosis, enrolled in a pregnancy study. The V and J genes are TRBV7-9 and TRBJ2-3, with 10 bases that match TRBD2. This sample comprised CD8+ T cells from peripheral blood mononuclear cells, obtained in the second trimester of pregnancy. As DNA, the CDR3 is TGTGCCAGCAGCTTAGTACTAGCGGGGCTTGACACAGATACGCAGTATTTT. It codes for CASSLVLAGLDTDTQYF.